The T cell receptor beta chain under discussion was sequenced for a study of T cell repertoires in cytomegalovirus infection (dated by TCRdb to about 2019). Broadly, across the study: The HLA type of each donor mattered for the analysis, because public TCR beta signatures pointed to carriage of CMV infection along with the matching HLA type. Beyond this particular receptor, the publication reports: Cumulative frequency of public TCR beta family members discriminated carriers of CMV infection plus the relevant HLA type in this cohort and an independent approximately 360-donor cohort. The ex vivo response was dominated by HLA-C-restricted CMV-specific TCR beta clonotypes, which also provided the single most frequent clonotype in two of eight donors.

Worth noting for this clonotype: Its antigen remains undetermined. Base quality data are lacking; no much larger clone is found one base away.

The germline V end is reduced by 6 bases and the J end by 7 bases; junction bases left unmatched: 9. The CDR3 numbers 15 residues from cysteine through phenylalanine. The retained sequence is limited to the CDR3, 45 bases, with the frame set at the first base. Sequencing was carried out with an Illumina HiSeq 1500. TCRdb's own reprocessing of the public reads used fastp at Q25 and MiXCR and kept productive beta chains. Each CDR3 protein gets just one entry, which takes the most common genes and DNA from the rows behind it. Here the sample has some 440,000 distinct CDR3 sequences; approximately 33% occur a single time. The ten largest account for about an eighth of the sample.

The sample comprised PBMCs. The receptor chain draws on TRBV12-3 or TRBV12-4 and TRBJ2-2, with 9 junctional bases fitting TRBD1. This TCR came from a human donor in good health (CMV status not recorded). Some clones in this sample may be carry-over from other donors' samples. The CDR3 is CASSPGTGNFGELFF. DNA sequence: TGTGCCAGCAGCCCCGGGACAGGGAATTTCGGGGAGCTGTTTTTT.